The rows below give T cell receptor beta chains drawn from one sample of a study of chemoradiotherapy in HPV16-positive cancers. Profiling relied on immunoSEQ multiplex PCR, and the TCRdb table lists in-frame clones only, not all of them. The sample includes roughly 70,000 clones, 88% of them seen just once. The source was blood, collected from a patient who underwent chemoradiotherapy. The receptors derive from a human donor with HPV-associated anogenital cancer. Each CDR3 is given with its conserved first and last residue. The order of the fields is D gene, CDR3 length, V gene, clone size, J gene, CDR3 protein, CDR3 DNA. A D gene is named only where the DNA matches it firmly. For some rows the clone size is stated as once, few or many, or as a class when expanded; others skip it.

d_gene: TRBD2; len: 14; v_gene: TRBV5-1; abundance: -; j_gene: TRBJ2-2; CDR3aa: CASRYRGGPQELFF; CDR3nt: TGCGCCAGCAGGTACCGGGGGGGCCCGCAGGAGCTGTTTTTT
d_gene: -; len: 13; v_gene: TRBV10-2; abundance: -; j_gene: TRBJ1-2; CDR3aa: CASSATGLEGYTF; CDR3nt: TGCGCCAGCAGTGCCACAGGGCTTGAGGGCTACACCTTC
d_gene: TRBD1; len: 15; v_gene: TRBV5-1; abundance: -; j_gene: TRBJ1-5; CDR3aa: CASSPGTEGNQPQHF; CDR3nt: TGCGCCAGCAGCCCGGGGACAGAGGGCAATCAGCCCCAGCATTTT
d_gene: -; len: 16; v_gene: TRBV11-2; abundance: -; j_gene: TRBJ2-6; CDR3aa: CASSIGRGSGANVLTF; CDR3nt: TGTGCCAGCAGCATAGGACGCGGCTCTGGGGCCAACGTCCTGACTTTC
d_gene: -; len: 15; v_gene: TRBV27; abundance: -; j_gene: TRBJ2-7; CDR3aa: CASSLTQSPIYEQYF; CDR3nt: TGTGCCAGCAGCCTAACCCAGTCACCCATTTACGAGCAGTACTTC
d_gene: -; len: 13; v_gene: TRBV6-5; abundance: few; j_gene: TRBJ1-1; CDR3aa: CASSQQGNTEAFF; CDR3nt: TGTGCCAGCAGTCAACAGGGGAACACTGAAGCTTTCTTT
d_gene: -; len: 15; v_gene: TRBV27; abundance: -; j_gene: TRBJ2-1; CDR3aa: CASSPLMSSYNEQFF; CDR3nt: TGTGCCAGCAGTCCGCTGATGAGCTCCTACAATGAGCAGTTCTTC
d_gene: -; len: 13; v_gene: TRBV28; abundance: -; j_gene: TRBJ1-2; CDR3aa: CASRATGTYGYTF; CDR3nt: TGTGCCAGCAGGGCGACAGGAACCTATGGCTACACCTTC
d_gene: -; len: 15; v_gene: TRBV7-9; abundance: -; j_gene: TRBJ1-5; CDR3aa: CASSAQGISNQPQHF; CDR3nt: TGTGCCAGCAGCGCCCAGGGGATCAGCAATCAGCCCCAGCATTTT
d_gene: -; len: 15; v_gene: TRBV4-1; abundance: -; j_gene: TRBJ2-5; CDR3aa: CASSLIQGNQETQYF; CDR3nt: TGCGCCAGCAGCCTAATACAGGGTAACCAAGAGACCCAGTACTTC
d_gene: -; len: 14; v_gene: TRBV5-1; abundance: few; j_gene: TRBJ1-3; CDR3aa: CASSLDYSGNTIYF; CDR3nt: TGCGCCAGCAGCTTGGATTACTCTGGAAACACCATATATTTT
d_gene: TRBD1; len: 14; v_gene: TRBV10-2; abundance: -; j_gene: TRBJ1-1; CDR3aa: CASRGGQGQGEAFF; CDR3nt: TGCGCCAGCAGGGGGGGACAGGGGCAGGGTGAAGCTTTCTTT
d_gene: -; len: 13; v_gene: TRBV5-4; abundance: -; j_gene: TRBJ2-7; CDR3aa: CASSLWGFHEQYF; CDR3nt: TGTGCCAGCAGCTTGTGGGGTTTCCACGAGCAGTACTTC
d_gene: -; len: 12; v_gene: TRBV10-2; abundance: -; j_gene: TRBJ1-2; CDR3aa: CASKRDDYGYTF; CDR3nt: TGCGCCAGCAAGAGGGATGACTATGGCTACACCTTC
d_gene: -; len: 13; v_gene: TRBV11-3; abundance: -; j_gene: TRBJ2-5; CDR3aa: CASSLDQWETQYF; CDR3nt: TGTGCCAGCAGCCTCGACCAGTGGGAGACCCAGTACTTC
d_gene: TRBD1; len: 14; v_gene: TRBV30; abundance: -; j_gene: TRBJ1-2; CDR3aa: CAWSGQGAGYGYTF; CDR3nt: TGTGCCTGGAGTGGACAGGGGGCAGGCTATGGCTACACCTTC
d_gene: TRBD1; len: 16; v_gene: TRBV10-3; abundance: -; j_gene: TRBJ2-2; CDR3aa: CAISETRQGDAGELFF; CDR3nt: TGTGCCATCAGTGAGACCCGACAGGGGGACGCCGGGGAGCTGTTTTTT
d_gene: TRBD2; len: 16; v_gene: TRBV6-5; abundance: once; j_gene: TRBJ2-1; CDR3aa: CASSYSIAAGGVEQFF; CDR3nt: TGTGCCAGCAGTTACTCGATTGCAGCGGGAGGGGTAGAGCAGTTCTTC
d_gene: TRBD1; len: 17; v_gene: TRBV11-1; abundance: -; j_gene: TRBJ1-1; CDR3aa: CASSSGTGTGDNTEAFF; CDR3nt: TGTGCCAGCAGCTCCGGCACCGGGACAGGGGATAACACTGAAGCTTTCTTT
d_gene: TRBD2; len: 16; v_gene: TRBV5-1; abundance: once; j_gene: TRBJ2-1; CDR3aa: CASSLLGRGGPNEQFF; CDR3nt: TGCGCCAGCAGCCTTCTTGGGCGGGGGGGCCCCAATGAGCAGTTCTTC
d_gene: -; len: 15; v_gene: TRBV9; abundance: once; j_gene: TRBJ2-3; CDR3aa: CASSASSGTTDTQYF; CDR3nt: TGTGCCAGCAGCGCTTCCTCCGGGACCACAGATACGCAGTATTTT
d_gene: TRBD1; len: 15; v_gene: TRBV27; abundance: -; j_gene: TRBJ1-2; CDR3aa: CASRTTDRTYGGYTF; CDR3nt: TGTGCCAGCAGAACCACGGACAGGACCTATGGTGGCTACACCTTC
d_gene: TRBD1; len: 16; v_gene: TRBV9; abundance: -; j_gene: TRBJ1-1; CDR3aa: CASSFRDRATDTEAFF; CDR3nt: TGTGCCAGCAGCTTCCGGGACAGGGCAACGGACACTGAAGCTTTCTTT
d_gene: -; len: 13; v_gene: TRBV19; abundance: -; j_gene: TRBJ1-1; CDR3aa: CAAMGSLNTEAFF; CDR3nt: TGTGCCGCCATGGGCAGCTTGAACACTGAAGCTTTCTTT
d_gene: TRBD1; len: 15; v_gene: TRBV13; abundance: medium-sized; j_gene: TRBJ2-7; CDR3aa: CASSPGGTGDPEQYF; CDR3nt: TGTGCCAGCAGCCCTGGGGGGACAGGGGATCCCGAGCAGTACTTC